This T cell receptor beta chain was retrieved from a study of blood T cell repertoires in COVID-19. Study-level background: Some COVID-19 samples were acute and others convalescent; all came from the United States, Italy and Spain.

TCRdb keeps only in-frame clones here, not all; method: immunoSEQ multiplex PCR. The repertoire has under 300,000 clones, about nine tenths of them found once; the top ten carry around 1.7%. V lost 5 bases to trimming and J lost 0 bases, with 15 bases between them. CDR1 is SGHRS and CDR2 is YFSETQ in the germline V gene. This CDR3 contains 15 residues. Participant ages covered roughly 18 to 89 years across about 22 US areas. Participants' own reports of clinical history determined their cohort assignment. This sequence originates from a middle-aged woman who had recovered from COVID-19. Sequenced sample: PBMCs or T cells enriched from blood (not recorded which). The V call is TRBV5-1, the J call TRBJ2-7, with D possibly TRBD2 on 5 matching bases. CDR3 protein: CASSSSGLTSYEQYF. In nucleotides, the CDR3 is TGCGCCAGCAGTTCTTCTGGACTGACCTCCTACGAGCAGTACTTC.